This T cell receptor beta chain was sequenced in a study of human T cells and chemical hapten exposure. Overall study: TCR yield per sample varied, mainly due to pooled library volumes.

Someone pulled total RNA out of unfractionated whole blood. A remark on this clonotype: Its antigen is unknown.

V lost 5 bases, J lost 5 bases, and 6 bases stayed unmatched. The V gene's germline CDR1 is MDHEN and CDR2 SYDVKM. The CDR3 covers 13 residues. Individual cDNA molecules had unique molecular identifiers attached to them by the library. In the source study's methods: There were a median of around 96,000 TCRs per sample, with a range from roughly 20,000 to 700,000. TCRdb redid the calling of the 5' RACE reads with MiXCR, one entry per CDR3 protein. The V and J calls reflect TCRdb's pipeline rather than the authors' work. Of roughly 120,000 distinct CDR3 sequences listed, 15% to 20% are singletons. Study results and limitations: Sensitizing to DPC left TCRs with a frequency above 1 in 1000 unaltered.

The receptor's source is a human donor in good health. The V call is TRBV28, the J call TRBJ2-7; the match to TRBD2 covers 7 bases. The CDR3 DNA reads as TGTGCCAGCAGTCCGACTAGCACCCACGAGCAGTACTTC. Its translation is CASSPTSTHEQYF.